The 16 T cell receptor beta chains below all came from one sample that was sequenced in a study of blood T cell repertoires in COVID-19. The data were produced by immunoSEQ multiplex PCR, yet TCRdb's version contains in-frame clones alone and is incomplete. The sample lists around 42,000 clones; 79% were seen once. The sample taken for sequencing was peripheral blood. Every receptor here comes from a woman of 80 years or more with acute or convalescent COVID-19.

This clone was counted between two and nine times. CDR3 in DNA: TGTGCCAGCAGCCGAAAGGGGGCTTTGGAGACCCAGTACTTC. It codes for CASSRKGALETQYF. The rearrangement joins TRBV7-3 to TRBJ2-5; TRBD1 matches 7 bases. V dropped 5 bases and J dropped 5; count of bases not matched to a gene: 8. Germline-derived CDR1 and CDR2 are SGHTA and FQGTGA. The CDR3 consists of 14 residues. Complete variable domain (other parts from reference TRBV7-3 and TRBJ2-5): GAGVSQTPSNKVTEKGKYVELRCDPISGHTALYWYRQSLGQGPEFLIYFQGTGAADDSGLPNDRFFAVRPEGSVSTLKIQRTERGDSAVYLCASSRKGALETQYFGPGTRLLVL.

This chain links TRBV29-1 with TRBJ1-1; TRBD1 matches at 9 bases. The CDR3 runs 13 residues. Germline V gene sequence: CDR1 SQVTM, CDR2 ANQGSEA. The trim removed 6 bases at V and 7 bases at J, leaving 9 bases unmatched. The CDR3 here is CSVVTGGLGEAFF. The CDR3 nucleotides are TGCAGCGTAGTAACAGGGGGCCTAGGTGAAGCTTTCTTT.

This chain uses TRBV5-6 with TRBJ1-1; 9 positions match TRBD1. In germline, CDR1 is SGHDT, CDR2 YYEEEE. The CDR3 has 14 residues. Unmatched junction bases numbered 2, after V lost 3 bases and J lost 2 bases. CDR3 sequence reads: CASSSDRGNTEAFF. DNA of the CDR3: TGTGCCAGCAGCTCGGACAGGGGAAACACTGAAGCTTTCTTT.

The gene calls are TRBV30 and TRBJ2-5; maybe TRBD1 (5 bases). V dropped 1 base and J dropped 5 bases, with 11 bases sitting between them. The length of the CDR3 is 13 residues. CDR1 and CDR2 (germline): GTSNPN, SVGIG (reference sequence). The CDR3 coding sequence is TGTGCCTGGAGTGCTCATAGGGGCGAGACCCAGTACTTC. Protein product: CAWSAHRGETQYF.

The rearrangement joins TRBV12-3 or TRBV12-4 to TRBJ2-1; D is possibly TRBD2 (6 bases). V dropped 6 bases and J dropped 10 bases, with 13 bases sitting between them. This CDR3 comprises 12 residues. The CDR3 DNA sequence: TGTGCCAGCAGAAACGGGGCGGGGGAGCAGTTCTTC. Its protein is CASRNGAGEQFF.

V is TRBV19 and J is TRBJ1-2; no definite D call. This CDR3 has 12 residues. Germline assignment: CDR1 LNHDA and CDR2 SQIVND (reference sequence). Trimming pared 6 bases from V and 7 bases from J, leaving 12 bases between. DNA of the CDR3: TGTGCCAGTAGGGTCTCGGTATCTGGCTACACCTTC. Its protein product is CASRVSVSGYTF.

This chain uses TRBV11-3 with TRBJ2-5; TRBD2 is a possible D gene (6 bases). Between the trimmed V and J ends, which lost 1 base and 4 bases, there was a span of 19 bases. Germline CDR1 is SGHNT and CDR2 is YENEEA. The CDR3 runs 17 residues. CDR3 region: CASSLGPSSEGGETQYF. For the CDR3, the DNA is TGTGCCAGCAGCTTAGGACCCTCGAGCGAGGGAGGAGAGACCCAGTACTTC.

Only a few counts were recorded for this clone. This chain connects TRBV9 to TRBJ1-3; 7 bases map to TRBD1. Germline trimming cut 4 bases from V and 4 bases from J; bases unmatched to any gene: 11. Germline assignment: CDR1 SGDLS and CDR2 YYNGEE. The CDR3 contains 16 residues. The CDR3 reads CASSPRQGRGGNTIYF. The CDR3 DNA follows: TGTGCCAGCAGCCCGAGACAGGGACGCGGAGGAAACACCATATATTTT.

The chain links TRBV6-5 to TRBJ1-1; weak D call: TRBD1 (6 bases). The V end was cut by 8 bases, the J end by 11 bases, with 15 bases between. The CDR3 is made up of 11 amino acids. Germline V gene sequence: CDR1 MNHEY, CDR2 SVGAGI. CDR3 in amino acids: CASLKNREAFF. The CDR3 DNA follows: TGTGCCAGCCTAAAGAACAGGGAGGCTTTCTTT.

The chain links TRBV5-4 to TRBJ2-3, with TRBD2 matching over 8 bases. The CDR3 has 15 amino acids. Germline V CDR1 and CDR2: SGHNT, YYREEE (reference sequence). The V segment lost 2 bases and the J segment 6 bases; nucleotides outside the gene matches: 8. For the CDR3, the DNA is TGTGCCAGCAGCTTTCTAGCGGGCTCTGGGGATACGCAGTATTTT. As protein: CASSFLAGSGDTQYF. Full variable domain (outside the CDR3, taken from reference TRBV5-4 and TRBJ2-3): ETGVTQSPTHLIKTRGQQVTLRCSSQSGHNTVSWYQQALGQGPQFIFQYYREEENGRGNFPPRFSGLQFPNYSSELNVNALELDDSALYLCASSFLAGSGDTQYFGPGTRLTVL.

The gene calls are TRBV9 and TRBJ2-1, with D perhaps matching TRBD1 (6 bases). The V gene lost 3 bases and the J gene lost 7 bases, with 14 bases spanning the gap. The germline V gene encodes CDR1 SGDLS and CDR2 YYNGEE. The CDR3 totals 14 residues. CDR3 protein: CASSAHAGANEQFF. CDR3 bases: TGTGCCAGCAGCGCCCACGCAGGGGCTAATGAGCAGTTCTTC.

V and J are TRBV7-6 and TRBJ1-2, with 11 bases fitting TRBD1. Germline CDR1 is SGHVS and CDR2 is FNYEAQ. The junction had 4 bases not matched to a gene; V was cut back by 1 base and J by 6 bases. The CDR3 consists of 15 residues. Here the CDR3 reads CASSLGSGQGDGYTF. The DNA for the CDR3 is TGTGCCAGCAGCTTAGGGTCGGGACAGGGGGATGGCTACACCTTC. The entire variable domain, with the rest obtained from reference TRBV7-6 and TRBJ1-2, is as follows: GAGVSQSPRYKVTKRGQDVALRCDPISGHVSLYWYRQALGQGPEFLTYFNYEAQQDKSGLPNDRFSAERPEGSISTLTIQRTEQRDSAMYRCASSLGSGQGDGYTFGSGTRLTVV.

About this clone itself: An end of the junction does not agree with germline; a read error may underlie this. The chain has TRBV5-1 and TRBJ2-5; D may be TRBD1 (5 bases). The CDR3 length is 15 residues. CDR1 is SGHRS, CDR2 YFSETQ, per germline. The CDR3, as DNA: TGCGCCAGCAGCGTGTTAGCAGGCGGACAAGAGGCCCAGTACTTC. Protein: CASSVLAGGQEAQYF.

J is TRBJ2-1 and V is TRBV5-4, with 9 bases aligning to TRBD2. The length of the CDR3 is 16 residues. Germline trimming cut 2 bases from V and 1 base from J; bases unmatched to any gene: 4. In germline, CDR1 is SGHNT, CDR2 YYREEE (reference sequence). CDR3 in amino acids: CASSLGGRASYNEQFF. CDR3 DNA sequence: TGTGCCAGCAGCTTAGGCGGGAGGGCTTCCTACAATGAGCAGTTCTTC.

The rearrangement uses TRBV6-5 and TRBJ1-1; the D gene is possibly TRBD1 (5 bases). The V gene's germline CDR1 is MNHEY and CDR2 SVGAGI. The CDR3 runs to 14 residues. Trimming shortened V by 5 bases and J by 4 bases, and 14 bases separated the two germline ends. CDR3 sequence reads: CASSLTGVVTEAFF. The CDR3 bases are TGTGCCAGCAGTCTGACGGGGGTAGTCACTGAAGCTTTCTTT.

This clone showed up just a few times. The chain has TRBV3-1 (or the pseudogene TRBV3-2) and TRBJ2-1; weak D call: TRBD1 (5 bases). V lost 0 bases to trimming and J lost 1 base, with 13 bases between them. Germline CDR1 and CDR2: LGHDT and YNNKEL (reference sequence). The CDR3 consists of 17 residues. The CDR3 coding sequence is TGTGCCAGCAGCCAAGATAGGACACCTCAATCCTACAATGAGCAGTTCTTC. Protein: CASSQDRTPQSYNEQFF.